This T cell receptor (beta chain) is from a study of Ad26.COV2.S vaccination and SARS-CoV-2 variants. Turning to the study itself: Doses of Ad26.COV2.S were injected into muscle once or twice, 56 days apart.

This CDR3 contains 14 residues. CDR1 and CDR2 (germline): SGHTA, FQGNSA. Between the trimmed V and J ends, which lost 4 bases and 4 bases, there was a span of 13 bases. As to treatment: around 19 received Ad26.COV2.S at low or high dose, single or two shots; roughly five received placebo; per-sample allocation not given. Following the first vaccine or placebo injection, samples were taken on day 63. TCRdb's table, derived via immunoSEQ multiplex PCR, lists solely in-frame clones and lacks some. The table has hundreds of thousands of clones, roughly nine tenths seen once. J is TRBJ1-2 and V is TRBV7-2, with TRBD1 as a possible D gene (6 bases). The sequences come from peripheral blood, collected in a trial of Ad26.COV2.S vaccine versus placebo. This sequence originates from a person aged 18-60 years who received the Ad26.COV2.S COVID-19 vaccine or a placebo. CDR3 amino acids: CASSSDSGSYGYTF. CDR3 DNA: TGTGCCAGCAGCTCGGACAGTGGGTCCTATGGCTACACCTTC.